This T cell receptor beta chain was sequenced during a study of CD8 T cells in ankylosing spondylitis. Quantitative 5'-RACE was performed with molecular barcodes, and it yielded the TCR beta libraries. TCRdb called the 5' RACE reads again in MiXCR, with one record for every CDR3 protein. The repertoire holds about 390,000 distinct CDR3 sequences, with around 20% as singletons. This clonotype was recorded only once. Its matching antigen is unknown. Whole-study results and caveats: Within peripheral blood, clones linked to disease were CD8+ and relatively rare. The study looked at matched synovial fluid samples from ankylosing spondylitis patients. Disease-linked clones were reported to be significantly enriched there. Roughly eight highly homologous variants formed a TCR beta motif that appeared characteristic of ankylosing spondylitis blood.

The TCR sequence derives from a male donor with ankylosing spondylitis. Sequencing was done on a sample of blood, either unsorted or a sorted T cell fraction (not recorded which).

As DNA, the CDR3 is TGTGCCAGCAGCTTAAACGCCCCGGCTGTAAGGGGCGAGCAGTACTTC. Protein: CASSLNAPAVRGEQYF. The J gene is TRBJ2-7, the V gene TRBV7-3; possibly TRBD1 for D (5 bases). The CDR3 loop spans 16 amino acids. From germline, CDR1 is SGHTA and CDR2 FQGTGA. V lost 1 base to trimming and J lost 6 bases, with 19 bases between them.